This record covers a single TCR beta chain. The antigen is not known. The data belong to a study of T cell responses to AZD1222 COVID-19 vaccine. Whole-study results and caveats: Only after the peak T cell response were repertoires sampled.

The germline V gene encodes CDR1 KGHSH and CDR2 LQKENI. The CDR3 is made up of 14 amino acids. The junction had 6 bases not matched to a gene; V was cut back by 3 bases and J by 5 bases. Repertoires were generated with immunoSEQ multiplex PCR, while TCRdb's copy carries only in-frame clones and drops some. The data show 75,000 to 90,000 clones, more than 85% seen once. The genes are TRBV18 and TRBJ2-5, with TRBD1 matching over 7 bases. The material was peripheral blood, obtained on day 0 of AZD1222 vaccination. The clonotype comes from an adult in good health. The DNA of the CDR3 is TGTGCCAGCTCACCGCAGAGCAGGGGGGAGACCCAGTACTTC. Residues: CASSPQSRGETQYF.